These T cell receptor beta chains were read from a single sample in a study of spatial heterogeneity in lung cancer. TCRdb re-derived calls from the 5' RACE reads in MiXCR, one entry per CDR3 protein. The data contain some 10,000 distinct CDR3 sequences, around 6% of them singletons. The sample here was lung tumor tissue, taken at surgery. The source is a male donor with early-stage non-small cell lung cancer. Each CDR3 is given with its conserved first and last residue. The order of the fields is J gene, D gene, V gene, clone size, CDR3 DNA, CDR3 protein. D genes are given only for firm matches. The size entry is marked missing in some rows and otherwise reads once, few, many or a size class.

>TRBJ1-4|-|TRBV30|medium-sized
TGTGCCTGGAGTAGCGGATCCCTGTGGTATGAAAAACTGTTTTTT
CAWSSGSLWYEKLFF
>TRBJ1-5|-|TRBV6-1|many
TGTGCCAGCAGTGAAGGGGGGGAACGGGGTCAGCCCCAGCATTTT
CASSEGGERGQPQHF
>TRBJ1-2|TRBD1|TRBV7-8|-
TGTGCCAGCAGCTTAGTCGGGACAGGGCTCCTCATCTATGGCTACACCTTC
CASSLVGTGLLIYGYTF
>TRBJ1-1|-|TRBV28|medium-sized
TGTGCCAGCAGTTTGTGGTTAACCGAAGCTTTCTTT
CASSLWLTEAFF
>TRBJ2-3|TRBD1|TRBV20-1|many
TGCAGTGCTGAGTTTCCGGGACAGGGTTCAGATACGCAGTATTTT
CSAEFPGQGSDTQYF
>TRBJ1-6|-|TRBV6-6|many
TGTGCCAGCAGTTATCCGGGACGGACCAATTCACCCCTCCACTTT
CASSYPGRTNSPLHF
>TRBJ2-3|-|TRBV12-3/TRBV12-4|many
TGTGCCAGCAGACTAGCCCCAGATACGCAGTATTTT
CASRLAPDTQYF
>TRBJ1-5|-|TRBV6-6|many
TGTGCCAGCAGTAAGGGCCTCGAAGTAGGGCCCCAGCATTTT
CASSKGLEVGPQHF
>TRBJ2-1|-|TRBV6-4|many
TGTGCCAGCAGAGACCCCGCCTACAATGAGCAGTTCTTC
CASRDPAYNEQFF
>TRBJ1-5|-|TRBV20-1|many
TGCAGTGCTAGAGGGGGGGTACGTCAGCCCCAGCATTTT
CSARGGVRQPQHF
>TRBJ2-4|TRBD2|TRBV5-1|many
TGCGCCAGCAGCGGATTAGCGGGAGGGGCAGACATTCAGTACTTC
CASSGLAGGADIQYF
>TRBJ1-2|-|TRBV11-2|many
TGTGCCAGCAGCTTAACGAACAGGGTGGATGGCTACACCTTC
CASSLTNRVDGYTF
>TRBJ1-2|-|TRBV20-1|many
TGCAGTGCTAGAACAGAGTCTAACTATGGCTACACCTTC
CSARTESNYGYTF
>TRBJ2-3|-|TRBV10-3|many
TGTGCCATCAGGGACAGCCACTTCACCACAGATACGCAGTATTTT
CAIRDSHFTTDTQYF
>TRBJ2-7|-|TRBV14|medium-sized
TGTGCCAGCAGCTCAGTAGGGGTTTGGAGCTCCTACGAGCAGTACTTC
CASSSVGVWSSYEQYF
>TRBJ2-3|-|TRBV5-1|many
TGCGCCAGCAGGCAAAGAACAGATACGCAGTATTTT
CASRQRTDTQYF
>TRBJ1-4|-|TRBV7-6|many
TGTGCCAGCAGCTCGGGACCGCAGGGAAAACTGTTTTTT
CASSSGPQGKLFF
>TRBJ2-3|TRBD2|TRBV28|many
TGTGCCAGCAGTTCCTCGACTAGCTTTCTGTTGGATACGCAGTATTTT
CASSSSTSFLLDTQYF
>TRBJ1-1|TRBD1|TRBV6-1|many
TGTGCCATCGGGACAGGGGGCACTGAAGCTTTCTTT
CAIGTGGTEAFF
>TRBJ1-6|-|TRBV28|medium-sized
TGTGCCAGCAGTTTACCGTCCTGGGGAACCTATAATTCACCCCTCCACTTT
CASSLPSWGTYNSPLHF
>TRBJ1-4|TRBD1|TRBV20-1|many
TGCAGTGCTAGAGAGTTCCCGAGGGGGCTTGGTGAAAAACTGTTTTTT
CSAREFPRGLGEKLFF
>TRBJ2-1|-|TRBV5-4|many
TGTGCCAGCAGCCGTGAACAGGGGAGGTCCTACAATGAGCAGTTCTTC
CASSREQGRSYNEQFF
>TRBJ1-4|-|TRBV4-2|many
TGTGCCAGCAGCCAAGAAGGAGGGTATGGGGAAAAACTGTTTTTT
CASSQEGGYGEKLFF
>TRBJ2-1|TRBD2|TRBV18|many
TGTGCCAGCTCACCTCTAGCGGGGGGGCAAAATGAGCAGTTCTTC
CASSPLAGGQNEQFF
>TRBJ2-7|TRBD1|TRBV6-6|many
TGTGCCAGCAGTGGACAGGGCGCCAACTACGAGCAGTACTTC
CASSGQGANYEQYF